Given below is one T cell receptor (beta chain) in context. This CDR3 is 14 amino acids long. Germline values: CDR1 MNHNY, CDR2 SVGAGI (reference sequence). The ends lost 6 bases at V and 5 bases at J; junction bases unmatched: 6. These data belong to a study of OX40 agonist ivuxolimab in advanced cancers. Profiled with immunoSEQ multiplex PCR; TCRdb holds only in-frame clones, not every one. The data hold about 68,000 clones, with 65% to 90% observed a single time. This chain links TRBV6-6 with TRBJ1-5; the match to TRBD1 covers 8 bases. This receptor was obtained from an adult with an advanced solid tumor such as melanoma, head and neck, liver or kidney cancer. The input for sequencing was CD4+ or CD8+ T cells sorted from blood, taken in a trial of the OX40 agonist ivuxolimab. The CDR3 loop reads CASSRQGNDQPQHF. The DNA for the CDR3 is TGTGCCAGCAGCAGACAGGGGAATGATCAGCCCCAGCATTTT.